Following are 19 T cell receptor beta chains from one sample sequenced in a study of CD8+ T cells in alopecia areata. RNA was isolated and reverse transcribed to cDNA, the sequencing template. Sequenced by immunoSEQ multiplex PCR; TCRdb stores in-frame clones only, minus some. The repertoire holds 90,000 to 100,000 clones, 40% to 55% seen once, with 0.79% in the top ten. The sequencing sample was made of CD4+ T cells sorted from blood. The source is a human donor with alopecia areata.

V gene TRBV5-1 combines with J gene TRBJ2-1; D is undetermined. V dropped 5 bases and J dropped 6 bases, with 12 bases sitting between them. The V gene's germline CDR1 is SGHRS and CDR2 YFSETQ. The CDR3 spans 13 residues. CDR3 sequence reads: CASRNRRSNEQFF. DNA of the CDR3: TGCGCCAGCAGGAACCGACGGAGCAATGAGCAGTTCTTC. The whole variable domain, remainder taken from reference TRBV5-1 and TRBJ2-1, is KAGVTQTPRYLIKTRGQQVTLSCSPISGHRSVSWYQQTPGQGLQFLFEYFSETQRNKGNFPGRFSGRQFSNSRSEMNVSTLELGDSALYLCASRNRRSNEQFFGPGTRLTVL.

In this sample, this clone turned up a few times. The V gene is TRBV5-6, the J gene TRBJ2-7; a weak D match, TRBD1 (5 bases). Trimming removed 3 bases at V and 0 bases at J, with 7 bases between. The CDR3 totals 13 residues. In germline, CDR1 is SGHDT, CDR2 YYEEEE. The CDR3 loop is CASSSTGSYEQYF. For the CDR3, the DNA is TGTGCCAGCAGCTCCACAGGCTCCTACGAGCAGTACTTC.

This clone showed up just a few times. The chain uses TRBV29-1 and TRBJ2-1; D is possibly TRBD2 (6 bases). Germline V gene data show CDR1 as SQVTM and CDR2 as ANQGSEA. The germline V and J ends were trimmed by 7 bases and 5 bases, with 6 bases remaining between them. The CDR3 is 10 amino acids. CDR3 amino acids: CSGGNNEQFF. DNA of the CDR3: TGCAGCGGCGGGAACAATGAGCAGTTCTTC.

This chain links TRBV29-1 with TRBJ1-6; no clear D. CDR3 length: 15 residues. V dropped 5 bases and J dropped 1 base, with 12 bases sitting between them. Per the germline V gene, CDR1 is SQVTM and CDR2 is ANQGSEA. The CDR3 nucleotides are TGCAGCGTTCGTTGGAGGGATTCCTATAATTCACCCCTCCACTTT. Protein sequence: CSVRWRDSYNSPLHF.

The CDR3 region is CSGSGGPKETQYF. CDR3 bases: TGCAGCGGTTCCGGGGGGCCGAAGGAGACCCAGTACTTC. The V call is TRBV29-1, the J call TRBJ2-5; tentative D call: TRBD2 (7 bases). The CDR3 extends over 13 amino acids. Trimming removed 7 bases from V and 5 bases from J, with 17 bases in between. Germline values: CDR1 SQVTM, CDR2 ANQGSEA.

This clone was observed once. The rearrangement uses TRBV6-5 and TRBJ1-5; D gene ambiguous. This CDR3 spans 15 amino acids. Germline loops: CDR1 MNHEY, CDR2 SVGAGI. Trimming took 0 bases from V and 6 from J, leaving 12 bases between them. The CDR3 DNA reads TGTGCCAGCAGTTACTCATCGGCGGGGAGTCAGCCCCAGCATTTT. Encoded protein: CASSYSSAGSQPQHF.

This clone was seen only a few times. The chain couples TRBV7-9 to TRBJ2-5, with D perhaps TRBD1 (5 bases). The CDR3 has 15 residues. Germline values: CDR1 SEHNR, CDR2 FQNEAQ (reference sequence). V lost 3 bases and J lost 4, with 15 bases in between. CDR3 sequence reads: CASSLRLSGAETQYF. The CDR3 DNA follows: TGTGCCAGCAGCTTGAGACTCAGTGGGGCAGAGACCCAGTACTTC.

This clone was seen only a few times. The CDR3 sequence is CASSVGETPNSPLHF. CDR3 sequence (DNA): TGTGCCAGCAGCGTTGGGGAGACCCCCAATTCACCCCTCCACTTT. This chain links TRBV9 with TRBJ1-6; D is uncertain. The germline V and J ends were trimmed by 2 bases and 7 bases, with 13 bases remaining between them. This CDR3 has 15 amino acids. The germline gives CDR1 SGDLS, CDR2 YYNGEE.

This clone was seen more than once but under ten times. V is TRBV29-1 and J is TRBJ2-1; D may be TRBD1 or TRBD2 (7 bases each). Trimming left V 7 bases short and J 4 bases short, with 11 bases between. Germline V lookup: CDR1 SQVTM, CDR2 ANQGSEA. The CDR3 sequence is 12 residues long. CDR3 amino acids: CSAGGGYNEQFF. DNA of the CDR3: TGCAGCGCAGGGGGGGGGTACAATGAGCAGTTCTTC.

The rearrangement links TRBV2 to TRBJ2-3, with 9 nucleotides matching TRBD1. CDR3 length equals 16 residues. With V trimmed by 5 bases and J by 9 bases, 15 bases remained unmatched. Germline V gene data show CDR1 as SNHLY and CDR2 as FYNNEI. CDR3 protein: CASSLTGTGFGLTQYF. DNA for the CDR3: TGTGCCAGCAGTCTGACCGGGACAGGGTTTGGGCTCACGCAGTATTTT.

This chain links TRBV7-8 with TRBJ2-5, with D uncertain. The V gene's germline CDR1 is SGHVS and CDR2 FQNEAQ. The V end was cut by 5 bases, the J end by 3 bases, with 7 bases between. The CDR3 consists of 12 residues. The CDR3 coding sequence is TGTGCCAGCAGCCGCGGAGAAGAGACCCAGTACTTC. Translation gives CASSRGEETQYF.

This rearrangement joins TRBV2 to TRBJ1-6; the D gene is possibly TRBD1 (5 bases). V was trimmed by 5 bases and J by 10 bases, leaving 12 bases between them. This CDR3 has 13 residues. CDR1 is SNHLY, CDR2 FYNNEI, per germline. CDR3 DNA: TGTGCCAGCAGTATGACAGAAGACTCACCCCTCCACTTT. Amino acids: CASSMTEDSPLHF.

This chain links TRBV28 with TRBJ2-5, with 13 bases lining up with TRBD2. The ends lost 4 bases at V and 1 base at J; junction bases unmatched: 6. Germline V gene sequence: CDR1 MDHEN, CDR2 SYDVKM. The CDR3 is 17 residues long. CDR3 residues: CASSSQGLAGVQETQYF. The CDR3 DNA reads as TGTGCCAGCAGTTCCCAAGGACTAGCGGGAGTCCAAGAGACCCAGTACTTC.

This clone has a handful of counts. The gene calls are TRBV30 and TRBJ1-1; D is unresolved. The V and J ends lost 3 bases and 4 bases respectively, with 12 bases between them. The germline V gene has CDR1 GTSNPN and CDR2 SVGIG (reference sequence). CDR3 length equals 13 residues. The chain's CDR3 is CAWSPARGTEAFF. The DNA of the CDR3 is TGTGCCTGGAGCCCCGCCCGGGGCACTGAAGCTTTCTTT.

The chain combines TRBV6-6 with TRBJ2-7, with a weak D call TRBD1 (8 bases). The germline CDR1 and CDR2 sequences are MNHNY and SVGAGI (reference sequence). This CDR3 region has 14 residues. V was cut by 8 bases and J by 1 base, with 15 bases left in between. The CDR3 spells CASQGAGDSYEQYF. The CDR3 DNA reads TGTGCCAGCCAGGGGGCGGGGGATTCCTACGAGCAGTACTTC.

The chain couples TRBV7-2 to TRBJ2-5, with D tentatively TRBD1 or TRBD2 (5 bases each). V dropped 3 bases and J dropped 4 bases, with 15 bases sitting between them. The germline V gene has CDR1 SGHTA and CDR2 FQGNSA. CDR3 length: 15 residues. CDR3 amino acids: CASSFQKGPLETQYF. CDR3 coding DNA: TGTGCCAGCAGCTTTCAGAAGGGACCCTTAGAGACCCAGTACTTC.

In its sample, this clone was seen a few times. This chain connects TRBV14 to TRBJ2-7, with 9 bases lining up with TRBD1. This CDR3 comprises 13 residues. Per the germline V gene, CDR1 is SGHDN and CDR2 is FVKESK. V was pared by 4 bases and J by 6 bases, with 4 bases of the junction left unmatched. The CDR3 loop is CASSRQGVGEQYF. In DNA, the CDR3 is TGTGCCAGCAGCCGACAGGGGGTGGGCGAGCAGTACTTC. The full variable domain, rest sourced from reference TRBV14 and TRBJ2-7, is EAGVTQFPSHSVIEKGQTVTLRCDPISGHDNLYWYRRVMGKEIKFLLHFVKESKQDESGMPNNRFLAERTGGTYSTLKVQPAELEDSGVYFCASSRQGVGEQYFGPGTRLTVT.

This clone was seen a handful of times. The chain couples TRBV11-2 to TRBJ2-1; D is unclear. The germline gives CDR1 SGHAT, CDR2 FQNNGV. Trimming left V 5 bases short and J 16 bases short, with 18 bases between. CDR3 size: 12 residues. CDR3 in amino acids: CASSPSSGESFF. In nucleotides, the CDR3 is TGTGCCAGCAGCCCATCTTCGGGTGAAAGTTTCTTC.

V is TRBV29-1 and J is TRBJ2-1, with 8 positions matching TRBD1. Germline CDR1 SQVTM, CDR2 ANQGSEA. V lost 7 bases, J lost 7 bases, and 3 bases stayed unmatched. The CDR3 has 11 residues. DNA of the CDR3: TGCAGCGGACAGGGGTGGAATGAGCAGTTCTTC. Encoded protein: CSGQGWNEQFF.